The 27 T cell receptor beta chains listed next were all sequenced from one sample in a study of T-cell reconstitution after alpha-beta-depleted transplantation in children. As it was prepared, the TCRbeta library received unique molecular identifiers. MiXCR, run by TCRdb on the PCR reads, gives a single entry per CDR3 protein. The sample holds roughly 300,000 distinct CDR3 sequences, 10% to 13% seen once. The sequencing used PBMCs from the stem cell graft donor, collected from the stem cell graft. Every receptor here comes from a human donor who donated a stem cell graft to a child with acute lymphoblastic leukemia.

The V call is TRBV20-1, the J call TRBJ1-1; a weak D match, TRBD1 (5 bases). CDR3 length: 13 amino acids. V lost 7 bases, J lost 4 bases, and 16 bases lay in between. Germline CDR1 reads DFQATT; CDR2 reads SNEGSKA (reference sequence). CDR3 region: CSDRDLMGTEAFF. The CDR3 DNA reads as TGCAGTGACCGGGACTTGATGGGCACTGAAGCTTTCTTT.

This clonotype was counted a few times. The chain uses TRBV5-1 and TRBJ1-6, with no clear D. Germline values: CDR1 SGHRS, CDR2 YFSETQ. CDR3 length equals 14 residues. Trimming took off 4 bases at V and 8 bases at J, with 13 bases between the two ends. In DNA form, the CDR3 reads TGCGCCAGCAGCCCCTCTGGGGAGGATTCACCCCTCCACTTT. It encodes CASSPSGEDSPLHF.

This clonotype occurred a few times. This sequence joins TRBV5-1 and TRBJ1-2, with TRBD1 matching over 8 bases. The germline CDR1 and CDR2 sequences are SGHRS and YFSETQ. This CDR3 contains 14 residues. Losses at the gene ends were 9 bases for V and 4 bases for J; bases not matched to a gene: 11. CDR3 loop: CATRRTGTGYGYTF. CDR3 bases: TGCGCCACCCGACGGACAGGGACCGGCTATGGCTACACCTTC. The full variable domain, its missing parts supplied by reference TRBV5-1 and TRBJ1-2, is KAGVTQTPRYLIKTRGQQVTLSCSPISGHRSVSWYQQTPGQGLQFLFEYFSETQRNKGNFPGRFSGRQFSNSRSEMNVSTLELGDSALYLCATRRTGTGYGYTFGSGTRLTVV.

This clonotype was detected many times. The chain recombines TRBV6-1 with TRBJ2-5; TRBD2 matches 7 bases. The germline CDR1 and CDR2 sequences are MNHNS and SASEGT. The CDR3 spans 14 residues. CDR3 coding DNA: TGTGCTTCTCAAAGTGGCGGGAGTGCGGAGACCCAGTACTTC. Translating it yields CASQSGGSAETQYF.

The genes are TRBV5-1 and TRBJ1-1, with 7 nucleotides matching TRBD1. CDR1 SGHRS and CDR2 YFSETQ come from the germline V gene. This CDR3 comprises 14 residues. V lost 1 base, J lost 3 bases, and 3 bases stayed unmatched. The CDR3 DNA follows: TGCGCCAGCAGCTTGACAGGGGCGGACACTGAAGCTTTCTTT. The encoded protein is CASSLTGADTEAFF.

The chain joins TRBV24-1 to TRBJ2-7; 9 bases fit TRBD2. The CDR3 contains 15 residues. Germline CDR1 KGHDR, CDR2 SFDVKD. With V trimmed by 3 bases and J by 7 bases, 9 bases remained unmatched. CDR3 coding DNA: TGTGCCACCAGTGATCCCGGGACTAGCCTGAGGGAGCAGTACTTC. It encodes CATSDPGTSLREQYF.

The chain couples TRBV7-2 to TRBJ2-2; D remains unclear. The CDR3 length is 16 residues. V was pared by 0 bases and J by 4 bases, with 12 bases between. Germline-derived CDR1 and CDR2 are SGHTA and FQGNSA. The CDR3 protein is CASSLAYGSRTGELFF. The CDR3 region has the DNA TGTGCCAGCAGCTTAGCGTACGGAAGCCGCACCGGGGAGCTGTTTTTT.

The chain uses TRBV5-1 and TRBJ1-1, with D perhaps TRBD1 (5 bases). V dropped 1 base and J dropped 5 bases, with 12 bases sitting between them. Germline V gives CDR1 SGHRS, CDR2 YFSETQ. This CDR3 region has 14 residues. Here the CDR3 reads CASSLTRGGTEAFF. The CDR3 region has the DNA TGCGCCAGCAGCTTGACACGGGGCGGGACTGAAGCTTTCTTT.

The CDR3 region is CASSTPYRVTEAFF. DNA of the CDR3: TGTGCCAGCAGCACTCCATACAGGGTCACTGAAGCTTTCTTT. The J gene is TRBJ1-1, the V gene TRBV7-2, with a weak D call TRBD1 (6 bases). Germline CDR1 and CDR2: SGHTA and FQGNSA. The V gene lost 5 bases and the J gene lost 4 bases, with 14 bases spanning the gap. The CDR3 extends over 14 amino acids.

This clonotype was counted ten times or more. The rearrangement links TRBV7-3 to TRBJ2-2; TRBD2 might be the D (6 bases). Germline CDR1 reads SGHTA; CDR2 reads FQGTGA. Trimming stripped 5 bases from V and 1 base from J, with 17 bases between. CDR3 size: 17 residues. CDR3 in amino acids: CASSRTREARNTGELFF. The DNA of the CDR3 is TGTGCCAGCAGCCGCACCAGGGAGGCCCGGAACACCGGGGAGCTGTTTTTT.

The chain has TRBV11-1 and TRBJ2-2, with 15 bases identical to TRBD2. With V trimmed by 4 bases and J by 6 bases, 12 bases remained unmatched. This CDR3 has 19 amino acids. Germline V CDR1 and CDR2: SGHAT, FQDESV (reference sequence). The CDR3 region is CASSSAGTSGRSLPGELFF. The CDR3 DNA is TGTGCCAGCAGCTCGGCCGGGACTAGCGGGAGGTCCCTTCCCGGGGAGCTGTTTTTT. Complete variable domain (other parts from reference TRBV11-1 and TRBJ2-2): EAEVAQSPRYKITEKSQAVAFWCDPISGHATLYWYRQILGQGPELLVQFQDESVVDDSQLPKDRFSAERLKGVDSTLKIQPAELGDSAMYLCASSSAGTSGRSLPGELFFGEGSRLTVL.

The chain joins TRBV15 to TRBJ1-1; possible D gene TRBD1, 5 bases. Between the trimmed V and J ends, which lost 3 bases and 4 bases, there was a span of 15 bases. The CDR3 has 15 residues. CDR1 and CDR2 (germline): LNHNV, YYDKDF (reference sequence). In DNA form, the CDR3 reads TGTGCCACCAGCAGGGACCCAGGGTTCATCACTGAAGCTTTCTTT. It specifies CATSRDPGFITEAFF.

The genes are TRBV4-3 and TRBJ1-3; D is uncertain. The V gene's germline CDR1 is LGHNA and CDR2 YSLEER. This CDR3 has 16 residues. V was pared by 0 bases and J by 4 bases, with 13 bases between. The DNA for the CDR3 is TGCGCCAGCAGCCAAGAATGGAATAGAGACGGAAACACCATATATTTT. Its translation is CASSQEWNRDGNTIYF.

This sequence joins TRBV7-9 and TRBJ1-6, with no clear D. The V end lost 5 bases, the J end lost 4 bases, and 12 bases lay between the germline ends. The CDR3 runs 15 residues. CDR1 SEHNR and CDR2 FQNEAQ come from the germline V gene (reference sequence). This CDR3 is CASSPGVEYNSPLHF. The CDR3 nucleotides are TGTGCCAGCAGCCCCGGCGTGGAATATAATTCACCCCTCCACTTT.

The CDR3 here is CASSPTPTLTRSYEQYF. The DNA for the CDR3 is TGTGCCAGCAGCCCTACTCCCACCCTGACACGCTCCTACGAGCAGTACTTC. V is TRBV27 and J is TRBJ2-7; D gene ambiguous. Trimming cost V 6 bases and J 0 bases, with 21 bases left between them. In germline, CDR1 is MNHEY, CDR2 SMNVEV (reference sequence). The CDR3 consists of 17 residues.

The sample holds a few counts of this clonotype. The chain combines TRBV3-1 with TRBJ2-2; TRBD2 aligns across 15 bases. CDR1 and CDR2 from the germline V gene are LGHDT and YNNKEL (reference sequence). The CDR3 has 19 amino acids. Trimming took 4 bases from V and 5 from J; bases not matched to a gene: 11. The CDR3 sequence: CASSRQSGLAGGPTGELFF. CDR3 nucleotide sequence: TGTGCCAGCAGCCGTCAATCCGGACTAGCGGGAGGGCCAACCGGGGAGCTGTTTTTT. Filled out from reference TRBV3-1 and TRBJ2-2, the complete variable domain reads DTAVSQTPKYLVTQMGNDKSIKCEQNLGHDTMYWYKQDSKKFLKIMFSYNNKELIINETVPNRFSPKSPDKAHLNLHINSLELGDSAVYFCASSRQSGLAGGPTGELFFGEGSRLTVL.

This clonotype came up a few times. V usage is TRBV30 and J usage is TRBJ2-1; D uncertain. Trimming stripped 8 bases from V and 7 bases from J, with 21 bases between. Germline V gene data show CDR1 as GTSNPN and CDR2 as SVGIG (reference sequence). This CDR3 is 14 amino acids long. As DNA, the CDR3 is TGTGCCCACGTAACCGGGTCCGGATCTAATGAGCAGTTCTTC. This encodes CAHVTGSGSNEQFF.

In nucleotides, the CDR3 is TGCAGTGCTAGAGATCGAGGTCGATTAAGCTACGAGCAGTACTTC. It specifies CSARDRGRLSYEQYF. The chain joins TRBV20-1 to TRBJ2-7; D remains unclear. This CDR3 is built from 15 residues. Deletions cut 0 bases from V and 3 bases from J, with 15 bases between. The germline V gene encodes CDR1 DFQATT and CDR2 SNEGSKA (reference sequence).

This clonotype was counted many times. The chain links TRBV28 to TRBJ1-5; D unclear. V was cut by 4 bases and J by 1 base, with 2 bases left in between. Germline loops: CDR1 MDHEN, CDR2 SYDVKM. CDR3 length equals 12 residues. The CDR3: CASSWSNQPQHF. CDR3 DNA: TGTGCCAGCAGTTGGAGCAATCAGCCCCAGCATTTT.

This rearrangement joins TRBV9 to TRBJ2-1; D is unclear. Germline CDR1 reads SGDLS; CDR2 reads YYNGEE. Between the trimmed V and J ends, which lost 4 bases and 3 bases, there was a span of 17 bases. The CDR3 totals 16 residues. CDR3 sequence reads: CASSPRRQVGYNEQFF. CDR3 sequence (DNA): TGTGCCAGCAGCCCGCGCCGACAAGTTGGCTACAATGAGCAGTTCTTC.

This clonotype showed up many times. The chain combines TRBV12-3 or TRBV12-4 with TRBJ2-2; TRBD1 agrees at 8 bases. After removal of 6 bases from V and 6 bases from J, the junction contained 9 bases not matched to a gene. The CDR3 runs to 15 residues. The CDR3 coding sequence is TGTGCCAGCAGACGACAGGGGATGGGGGCCGGGGAGCTGTTTTTT. Translation: CASRRQGMGAGELFF.

This clonotype came up a few times. The CDR3 reads CASSQGAGGPEAFF. Here the CDR3 DNA reads TGCGCCAGCAGCCAAGGGGCGGGGGGGCCTGAAGCTTTCTTT. J is TRBJ1-1 and V is TRBV4-3; D perhaps matches TRBD1 (6 bases). The CDR3 is 14 residues long. The V gene's germline CDR1 is LGHNA and CDR2 YSLEER. Deletions cut 1 base from V and 6 bases from J, with 12 bases between.

The chain employs TRBV6-1 and TRBJ1-2, with D possibly TRBD1 on 6 matching bases. Germline values: CDR1 MNHNS, CDR2 SASEGT. The CDR3 totals 14 residues. The V gene lost 3 bases and the J gene lost 4 bases, with 12 bases spanning the gap. The CDR3 region is CASSDPGGGYGYTF. The CDR3 region has the DNA TGTGCCAGCAGTGATCCCGGGGGCGGCTATGGCTACACCTTC.

This clonotype was recorded a few times. The rearrangement joins TRBV29-1 to TRBJ1-2, with a possible D match to TRBD1 (5 bases). From germline, CDR1 is SQVTM and CDR2 ANQGSEA. Between the trimmed V and J ends, which lost 3 bases and 3 bases, there was a span of 8 bases. This CDR3 contains 12 residues. As DNA, the CDR3 is TGCAGCGTTGATGGGGGGTACTATGGCTACACCTTC. Translation gives CSVDGGYYGYTF. Using reference TRBV29-1 and TRBJ1-2 for the parts outside the CDR3, the full variable domain is SAVISQKPSRDICQRGTSLTIQCQVDSQVTMMFWYRQQPGQSLTLIATANQGSEATYESGFVIDKFPISRPNLTFSTLTVSNMSPEDSSIYLCSVDGGYYGYTFGSGTRLTVV.

This clonotype showed up just a few times. The genes are TRBV6-1 and TRBJ2-4, with D tentatively TRBD1 or TRBD2 (6 bases each). V was cut by 6 bases and J by 0 bases, with 15 bases left in between. Germline CDR1 reads MNHNS; CDR2 reads SASEGT. The CDR3 extends over 16 amino acids. Here the CDR3 reads CASRRGGQLAKNIQYF. The CDR3, as DNA: TGTGCCAGCAGGCGAGGGGGGCAACTAGCCAAAAACATTCAGTACTTC.

The V call is TRBV9, the J call TRBJ2-6; D possibly corresponds to TRBD1 (5 bases). The germline gives CDR1 SGDLS, CDR2 YYNGEE. CDR3 length: 15 amino acids. Trimming cost V 0 bases and J 3 bases, with 7 bases left between them. This CDR3 is CASSVEGVGANVLTF. The CDR3 nucleotides read TGTGCCAGCAGCGTAGAAGGGGTTGGGGCCAACGTCCTGACTTTC. The full variable domain, rest sourced from reference TRBV9 and TRBJ2-6, is DSGVTQTPKHLITATGQRVTLRCSPRSGDLSVYWYQQSLDQGLQFLIQYYNGEERAKGNILERFSAQQFPDLHSELNLSSLELGDSALYFCASSVEGVGANVLTFGAGSRLTVL.

V is TRBV11-2 and J is TRBJ1-2; 12 nucleotides align to TRBD1. The germline gives CDR1 SGHAT, CDR2 FQNNGV. V lost 5 bases, J lost 1 base, and 11 bases stayed unmatched. CDR3 size: 18 residues. The chain's CDR3 is CASSQIRDRGLLNYGYTF. For the CDR3, the DNA is TGTGCCAGCAGCCAAATCCGGGACAGGGGGCTTCTTAACTATGGCTACACCTTC.